The next 12 T cell receptor beta chains were all read from a single sample in a study of blood T cells in healthy people across ages. A second PCR, run for about 7 to 11 cycles, used a sample-barcoded 5' primer plus a J-beta primer mix. TCRdb reprocessed the 5' RACE reads via MiXCR and lists one record per CDR3 protein. The repertoire includes under 950,000 distinct CDR3 sequences, approximately 21% of them detected once, and under 25% sits in the top ten. Sequencing was performed on blood. The receptors come from a man in his 70s in good health.

V and J are TRBV29-1 and TRBJ2-5; 7 positions agree with TRBD1. The CDR3 contains 12 residues. Per the germline V gene, CDR1 is SQVTM and CDR2 is ANQGSEA. Germline trimming cut 7 bases from V and 7 bases from J; bases unmatched to any gene: 9. DNA of the CDR3: TGCAGCGCACGACAGGGTCGGGGGACCCAGTACTTC. Its protein is CSARQGRGTQYF.

This clonotype was recorded many times. V usage is TRBV20-1 and J usage is TRBJ2-1; D gene unclear. V was cut by 5 bases and J by 4 bases, with 12 bases left in between. CDR1 is DFQATT and CDR2 is SNEGSKA in the germline V gene (reference sequence). This CDR3 is 13 amino acids long. CDR3 bases: TGCAGTGCTTTTACGGACCAATACAATGAGCAGTTCTTC. Encoded protein: CSAFTDQYNEQFF.

J is TRBJ1-1 and V is TRBV5-1; D gene unclear. Trimming removed 5 bases from V and 2 bases from J, with 13 bases in between. CDR1 is SGHRS and CDR2 is YFSETQ in the germline V gene. The CDR3 extends over 14 amino acids. As DNA, the CDR3 is TGCGCCAGCAGGCTTGAGGGCCCAAACACTGAAGCTTTCTTT. This sequence encodes CASRLEGPNTEAFF. Together with reference TRBV5-1 and TRBJ1-1, the CDR3 gives the full variable domain: KAGVTQTPRYLIKTRGQQVTLSCSPISGHRSVSWYQQTPGQGLQFLFEYFSETQRNKGNFPGRFSGRQFSNSRSEMNVSTLELGDSALYLCASRLEGPNTEAFFGQGTRLTVV.

The chain combines TRBV5-1 with TRBJ1-2, with D perhaps matching TRBD1 (6 bases). The CDR3 loop spans 14 amino acids. Trimming stripped 2 bases from V and 8 bases from J, with 16 bases between. Germline V gene data show CDR1 as SGHRS and CDR2 as YFSETQ. The CDR3 region is CASSFNGGLRGYTF. As DNA, the CDR3 is TGCGCCAGCAGCTTTAACGGGGGGCTAAGAGGCTACACCTTC.

The V and J genes are TRBV3-1 and TRBJ2-5, with a possible D match to TRBD2 (5 bases). V lost 0 bases, J lost 9 bases, and 8 bases lay in between. This CDR3 has 12 residues. Germline lookup yields CDR1 LGHDT and CDR2 YNNKEL (reference sequence). In nucleotides, the CDR3 is TGTGCCAGCAGCCAAGAGAGGGTGGCCCAGTACTTC. Its protein product is CASSQERVAQYF.

This clonotype was picked up a small number of times. The chain links TRBV6-1 to TRBJ1-1, with D possibly being TRBD1 (6 bases). This CDR3 contains 16 residues. In germline, CDR1 is MNHNS, CDR2 SASEGT. V lost 6 bases and J lost 1, with 18 bases in between. This CDR3 is CASRSRGRVWNTEAFF. The CDR3 bases are TGTGCCAGCAGAAGCAGGGGAAGGGTGTGGAACACTGAAGCTTTCTTT.

This clonotype was picked up a small number of times. The chain carries TRBV6-5 and TRBJ2-1, with D hard to call. The CDR3 contains 15 residues. Trimming shortened V by 4 bases and J by 7 bases, and 17 bases separated the two germline ends. Germline V gene lookup returns CDR1 MNHEY and CDR2 SVGAGI. The CDR3 sequence is CASSSSHRARNEQFF. The CDR3 bases are TGTGCCAGCAGTTCCTCCCACCGCGCCAGGAATGAGCAGTTCTTC.

V usage is TRBV7-8 and J usage is TRBJ2-5, with 8 bases lining up with TRBD1. In germline, CDR1 is SGHVS, CDR2 FQNEAQ. This CDR3 is 16 amino acids long. The trim removed 5 bases at V and 1 base at J, leaving 9 bases unmatched. In nucleotides, the CDR3 is TGTGCCAGCAGCCTCCGACAGGGGAGCGCCCAAGAGACCCAGTACTTC. It encodes CASSLRQGSAQETQYF.

Ten or more counts support this clonotype. The chain links TRBV20-1 to TRBJ1-1; D is possibly TRBD1 (6 bases). CDR1 is DFQATT and CDR2 is SNEGSKA in the germline V gene (reference sequence). V was cut by 6 bases and J by 1 base, with 12 bases left in between. The CDR3 extends over 13 amino acids. The CDR3 region has the DNA TGCAGTGCCCCACAGGGTAGGAACACTGAAGCTTTCTTT. It is translated as CSAPQGRNTEAFF.

The rearrangement links TRBV29-1 to TRBJ1-4; possibly TRBD1 for D (6 bases). Trimming cost V 6 bases and J 7 bases, with 18 bases left between them. Germline CDR1 SQVTM, CDR2 ANQGSEA. The CDR3 is 14 amino acids. CDR3 amino acids: CSVPGQGPSEKLFF. The CDR3 nucleotides read TGCAGCGTCCCCGGGCAGGGGCCAAGTGAAAAACTGTTTTTT.

This clonotype was found a few times. The chain recombines TRBV19 with TRBJ1-2; possibly TRBD1 for D (5 bases). Germline V gene lookup returns CDR1 LNHDA and CDR2 SQIVND (reference sequence). CDR3 length: 14 residues. The V end lost 7 bases, the J end lost 7 bases, and 19 bases lay between the germline ends. This CDR3 is CASTYKWGGAGYTF. In DNA, the CDR3 is TGTGCCAGTACCTACAAATGGGGAGGGGCTGGCTACACCTTC.

In this sample, this clonotype turned up a few times. V usage is TRBV5-1 and J usage is TRBJ1-4, with D possibly TRBD1 on 5 matching bases. The CDR3 loop spans 15 amino acids. CDR1 is SGHRS, CDR2 YFSETQ, per germline. Deletions cut 0 bases from V and 1 base from J, with 7 bases between. DNA for the CDR3: TGCGCCAGCAGCTTGGGACAGCGAACTAATGAAAAACTGTTTTTT. Translated: CASSLGQRTNEKLFF.